The entry that follows covers one TCR beta chain sequence. Its antigen is as yet unknown. The authors reverse transcribed all of the isolated RNA, so sequencing captured expressed TCRB transcripts. The repertoire was sequenced with immunoSEQ multiplex PCR; TCRdb's copy has only in-frame clones and lacks some. The sample has 850,000 to 900,000 clones; under 20% are singletons. This entry comes from a study of beta chain features in type 1 diabetes. Study-level findings and limits: cDNA-based reads could over-represent cells with high TCR expression.

Germline assignment: CDR1 SGDLS and CDR2 YYNGEE. V trimming: 4 bases; J trimming: 11 bases; junction bases outside the gene matches: 9. The CDR3 loop spans 14 amino acids. The chain joins TRBV9 to TRBJ2-1; TRBD2 matches 10 bases. Input material: naive CD4+ T cells from blood. The sequence was collected from a woman between 18 and 30 years old in good health. The CDR3 sequence is CASSRTSGNPKQFF. For the CDR3, the DNA is TGTGCCAGCAGCCGGACTAGCGGAAACCCGAAGCAGTTCTTC.